Shown below are 12 T cell receptor beta chains from a single sample sequenced in a study of T cell repertoires in cytomegalovirus infection. TCRdb reprocessed the reads via MiXCR and lists one record per CDR3 protein. The top ten clones hold approximately 15% of a sample with some 440,000 distinct CDR3 sequences, about a third of them seen once. Source material: PBMCs. The source is a human donor in good health (CMV status not recorded). Some clones in this sample may be carry-over from other donors' samples.

Only a few counts were recorded for this clonotype. This chain links TRBV4-1 with TRBJ1-2, with D unresolved. Trimming stripped 0 bases from V and 2 bases from J, with 4 bases between. This CDR3 is built from 13 residues. Germline values: CDR1 MGHRA, CDR2 YSYEKL. The CDR3 DNA follows: TGCGCCAGCAGCCAAGAAGGAAACTATGGCTACACCTTC. This translates into CASSQEGNYGYTF.

This clonotype was detected a few times. This chain joins TRBV7-2 and TRBJ2-7; 11 bases agree with TRBD2. Germline lookup yields CDR1 SGHTA and CDR2 FQGNSA. The ends lost 5 bases at V and 0 bases at J; junction bases unmatched: 3. The CDR3 has 15 amino acids. The CDR3 sequence is CASSKGLAASYEQYF. CDR3 sequence (DNA): TGTGCCAGCAGCAAGGGACTAGCGGCCTCCTACGAGCAGTACTTC.

The chain joins TRBV7-8 to TRBJ1-1; 7 nucleotides match TRBD1. The trim removed 5 bases at V and 10 bases at J, leaving 7 bases unmatched. CDR1 and CDR2 (germline): SGHVS, FQNEAQ. This CDR3 region has 12 residues. In DNA, the CDR3 is TGTGCCAGCAGCCTGGTTTCAGGGGGAGCTTTCTTT. Residues: CASSLVSGGAFF.

This clonotype occurred a few times. The chain recombines TRBV5-5 with TRBJ1-4, with a weak D call TRBD1 (6 bases). Germline assignment: CDR1 SGHKS and CDR2 YYEKEE (reference sequence). This CDR3 has 15 amino acids. Trimming pared 3 bases from V and 4 bases from J, leaving 13 bases between. DNA for the CDR3: TGTGCCAGCAGCTCGAGGACAGCCTATAATGAAAAACTGTTTTTT. Translated, it gives CASSSRTAYNEKLFF.

This clonotype was counted only a few times. V usage is TRBV3-1 and J usage is TRBJ2-3; D may be TRBD1 or TRBD2 (5 bases each). The CDR3 covers 15 residues. With 4 bases removed from V and 5 bases from J, the gap between germline ends came to 16 bases. The germline gives CDR1 LGHDT, CDR2 YNNKEL (reference sequence). In DNA, the CDR3 is TGTGCCAGCAGCCTCTCGGGGACCAACGTAGATACGCAGTATTTT. As protein: CASSLSGTNVDTQYF.

This clonotype was counted only a few times. CDR3 sequence reads: CASSPQRNNEQFF. Written as DNA, the CDR3 is TGTGCCAGCTCACCACAGCGGAACAATGAGCAGTTCTTC. This chain joins TRBV18 and TRBJ2-1, with a tentative D call TRBD2 (5 bases). The germline V gene has CDR1 KGHSH and CDR2 LQKENI. Trimming left V 1 base short and J 5 bases short, with 6 bases between. CDR3 length equals 13 residues.

This rearrangement joins TRBV12-3 or TRBV12-4 to TRBJ1-5, with D possibly TRBD1 on 6 matching bases. This CDR3 contains 15 residues. Deletions cut 4 bases from V and 5 bases from J, with 15 bases between. Here the CDR3 DNA reads TGTGCCAGCAGTTCCCCCTCCGGGGGCCATCAGCCCCAGCATTTT. Translated, it gives CASSSPSGGHQPQHF.

This clonotype was detected many times. V usage is TRBV7-6 and J usage is TRBJ2-1; D is possibly TRBD2 (6 bases). The CDR3 spans 15 residues. The germline CDR1 and CDR2 sequences are SGHVS and FNYEAQ. V dropped 3 bases and J dropped 1 base, with 10 bases sitting between them. CDR3 in amino acids: CASSFGGESYNEQFF. In DNA, the CDR3 is TGTGCCAGCAGCTTCGGGGGAGAGTCCTACAATGAGCAGTTCTTC.

V is TRBV11-2 and J is TRBJ2-7; 10 bases agree with TRBD2. CDR3 length equals 15 residues. Losses at the gene ends were 5 bases for V and 4 bases for J; bases not matched to a gene: 8. Looked up from germline, CDR1 is SGHAT and CDR2 is FQNNGV. CDR3 in amino acids: CASSTSSGGWYEQYF. CDR3 nucleotides: TGTGCCAGCAGCACTTCTAGCGGGGGATGGTACGAGCAGTACTTC.

For this clonotype: A much larger clone lies a single base off, so this may be a read error. The conserved phenylalanine or tryptophan is not found at the CDR3 terminus, so this likely reflects a read error. CDR3 sequence: CASSPGLAGGQKTQYL. In nucleotides, the CDR3 is TGTGCCAGCAGCCCCGGGCTAGCGGGGGGGCAAAAGACCCAGTACTTA. This rearrangement joins TRBV7-2 to TRBJ2-5, with TRBD2 matching 12 bases. The CDR3 covers 16 residues. The V and J ends lost 5 bases and 6 bases, in that order; junction bases with no gene match: 10. Germline V CDR1 and CDR2: SGHTA, FQGNSA.

The chain uses TRBV6-1 and TRBJ1-1; the D is unclear. V was clipped by 0 bases and J by 0 bases, with 11 bases between them. CDR3 length: 16 residues. Germline-derived CDR1 and CDR2 are MNHNS and SASEGT. CDR3 DNA: TGTGCCAGCAGTGAAGCTCTCGGTAGGGTGAACACTGAAGCTTTCTTT. It codes for CASSEALGRVNTEAFF.

J is TRBJ2-3 and V is TRBV6-2 or TRBV6-3; possibly TRBD2 for D (6 bases). V shed 4 bases and J shed 2 bases, with 13 bases lying between them. CDR3 length equals 15 residues. The germline V gene encodes CDR1 MNHEY and CDR2 SVGEGT. CDR3 in amino acids: CASSLVADPTDTQYF. CDR3 coding DNA: TGTGCCAGCAGTTTAGTAGCGGACCCCACAGATACGCAGTATTTT.